The TCR beta chain described here comes from a study of T cells in tumors after PD-1 blockade. Study-level information: Patients received pembrolizumab 200 mg every 3 weeks or cemiplimab 350 mg every 2 weeks. A subset received ongoing vismodegib 150 mg daily alongside anti-PD-1 therapy.

This clone was counted between two and nine times. Libraries were prepared by immunoSEQ multiplex PCR; TCRdb keeps only in-frame clonotypes and omits some of them. The repertoire consists of about 15,000 clones, with over 75% occurring once and the leading ten covering approximately 24%. Genomic DNA template from tumor biopsies or peripheral blood, about 600 ng to 6,004 ng input. Germline lookup yields CDR1 KGHSH and CDR2 LQKENI. The length of the CDR3 is 12 residues. V lost 0 bases to trimming and J lost 6 bases, with 5 bases between them. The sample consisted of PBMCs, taken after anti-PD-1 treatment. The rearrangement uses TRBV18 and TRBJ1-1, with D unclear. The TCR originated in a human donor with basal cell carcinoma. CDR3 nucleotide sequence: TGTGCCAGCTCACCACCTGGGGCTGAAGCTTTCTTT. This encodes CASSPPGAEAFF. Looking up the rest from reference TRBV18 and TRBJ1-1 gives the full variable domain: NAGVMQNPRHLVRRRGQEARLRCSPMKGHSHVYWYRQLPEEGLKFMVYLQKENIIDESGMPKERFSAEFPKEGPSILRIQQVVRGDSAAYFCASSPPGAEAFFGQGTRLTVV.